The rows below give T cell receptor beta chains drawn from one sample of a study of blood T cells in healthy people across ages. In TCRdb, the 5' RACE reads were re-called with MiXCR into one record per CDR3 protein. The sample shows over 950,000 distinct CDR3 sequences, roughly 51% of them seen only once. Input material: blood. These receptors all come from a woman aged 55 to 70 in good health. Both conserved end residues are part of each CDR3. The order of the fields is CDR3 protein, J gene, V gene.

cdr3_aa: CASSDGLKQETQYF
j_call: TRBJ2-5
v_call: TRBV6-6

cdr3_aa: CASRPSNPSGSYNEQFF
j_call: TRBJ2-1
v_call: TRBV11-2

cdr3_aa: CASRAGPNNEQFF
j_call: TRBJ2-1
v_call: TRBV7-2

cdr3_aa: CASSLTGTSSYEQYF
j_call: TRBJ2-7
v_call: TRBV6-5

cdr3_aa: CASSLNSGNQPQHF
j_call: TRBJ1-5
v_call: TRBV7-9

cdr3_aa: CASRLPASGGLQYF
j_call: TRBJ2-5
v_call: TRBV28

cdr3_aa: CASSQTDRDGYGYTF
j_call: TRBJ1-2
v_call: TRBV4-2

cdr3_aa: CASRGGSLSLEQYF
j_call: TRBJ2-7
v_call: TRBV27

cdr3_aa: CASGQENFYEQYF
j_call: TRBJ2-7
v_call: TRBV3-1

cdr3_aa: CASSLEAVSYNEQYF
j_call: TRBJ2-4
v_call: TRBV5-1

cdr3_aa: CASSQEVGANQPQHF
j_call: TRBJ1-5
v_call: TRBV4-3

cdr3_aa: CASSPRSGTLQETQYF
j_call: TRBJ2-5
v_call: TRBV11-2

cdr3_aa: CSVARGRAYEQYF
j_call: TRBJ2-7
v_call: TRBV29-1

cdr3_aa: CASSLSGAALEAFF
j_call: TRBJ1-1
v_call: TRBV28

cdr3_aa: CASSEGGAPSDEQYF
j_call: -
v_call: TRBV9

cdr3_aa: CASSLGTGGSGQYF
j_call: TRBJ2-5
v_call: TRBV7-2

cdr3_aa: CSAGQGRDTQYF
j_call: TRBJ2-3
v_call: TRBV29-1

cdr3_aa: CASAYEDRGLLFF
j_call: TRBJ1-4
v_call: TRBV12-5

cdr3_aa: CASSLVRQTQYF
j_call: -
v_call: TRBV11-2

cdr3_aa: CASSLVRGTVGDTQYF
j_call: TRBJ2-3
v_call: TRBV7-9

cdr3_aa: CASSYSMSRDTGELFF
j_call: TRBJ2-2
v_call: TRBV6-5

cdr3_aa: CASSQSTGSTEAFF
j_call: TRBJ1-1
v_call: TRBV4-3

cdr3_aa: CASSFPSGSGEQFF
j_call: TRBJ2-1
v_call: TRBV5-1

cdr3_aa: CASRRGASGWIQYF
j_call: TRBJ2-4
v_call: TRBV2

cdr3_aa: CASSLWGSVETQYF
j_call: -
v_call: TRBV27

cdr3_aa: CASSQGNRWRETQYF
j_call: TRBJ2-5
v_call: TRBV9

cdr3_aa: CASSPGLADYNEQFF
j_call: TRBJ2-1
v_call: TRBV5-5

cdr3_aa: CASSPISNEQFF
j_call: TRBJ2-1
v_call: TRBV7-9

cdr3_aa: CASNRGPRTDTQYF
j_call: TRBJ2-3
v_call: TRBV12-5

cdr3_aa: CASSQDSWGYGEQYF
j_call: TRBJ2-7
v_call: TRBV4-2

cdr3_aa: CASSLVQGASEGQYF
j_call: TRBJ2-7
v_call: TRBV7-9

cdr3_aa: CASSVHAFGGQFF
j_call: TRBJ2-1
v_call: TRBV6-1

cdr3_aa: CSVVTGGSYNEQFF
j_call: TRBJ2-1
v_call: TRBV29-1

cdr3_aa: CASSLYSQGGSGELFF
j_call: TRBJ2-2
v_call: TRBV5-1

cdr3_aa: CASRSAGYGYTF
j_call: TRBJ1-2
v_call: TRBV2

cdr3_aa: CSARDQSAGNYEQYF
j_call: TRBJ2-7
v_call: TRBV20-1

cdr3_aa: CSARGSGSYNEQFF
j_call: TRBJ2-1
v_call: TRBV20-1

cdr3_aa: CASTGRVKNIQYF
j_call: -
v_call: TRBV2

cdr3_aa: CSAYLAGISYEQYF
j_call: TRBJ2-7
v_call: TRBV20-1

cdr3_aa: CASSRSGGTGETQYF
j_call: TRBJ2-5
v_call: TRBV3-1

cdr3_aa: CSVAGVNYNEQFF
j_call: TRBJ2-1
v_call: TRBV20-1

cdr3_aa: CASSPRWGADTGELFF
j_call: TRBJ2-2
v_call: TRBV7-9

cdr3_aa: CASSVGSRTSGSGGNIQYF
j_call: TRBJ2-4
v_call: TRBV9

cdr3_aa: CASSQDGILAGGTDTQYF
j_call: TRBJ2-3
v_call: TRBV4-2

cdr3_aa: CSASRGQGWNEQFF
j_call: TRBJ2-1
v_call: TRBV20-1

cdr3_aa: CSVGTGDDQPQHF
j_call: TRBJ1-5
v_call: TRBV29-1

cdr3_aa: CATSIGGKGGPYNEQFF
j_call: TRBJ2-1
v_call: TRBV15

cdr3_aa: CASSHLVDRETQYF
j_call: TRBJ2-5
v_call: TRBV14

cdr3_aa: CASSVQSSYEQYF
j_call: TRBJ2-7
v_call: TRBV5-6

cdr3_aa: CASRTGQGRDYGYTF
j_call: TRBJ1-2
v_call: TRBV6-5

cdr3_aa: CSVLGRAAEQFF
j_call: TRBJ2-1
v_call: TRBV29-1